This T cell receptor (beta chain) was recorded in a study of long-term antiretroviral therapy in people with HIV. A remark on this clone: As yet, its antigen is unknown.

They ran version v3.0 of the immunoSEQ assay at survey level. Method: immunoSEQ multiplex PCR; TCRdb's copy keeps in-frame clones and lacks some. Among about 30,000 clones, 85% to 95% were seen once, and the ten largest hold 2.5% to 3.5%. Whole-study findings and limits: Whereas controls had wider CDR3 length ranges, HIV repertoires had narrower ones.

Trimming took 5 bases from V and 6 from J; bases not matched to a gene: 9. The CDR3 runs to 14 residues. CDR1 MNHNS and CDR2 SASEGT come from the germline V gene. The chain couples TRBV6-1 to TRBJ2-7, with 8 bases identical to TRBD1. This sequence was found in a man aged 45-65 years with HIV. This material consisted of unsorted PBMCs, taken 5.3 years after starting antiretroviral therapy. For the CDR3, the DNA is TGTGCCAGCAGTCCCGGACAGGGCATTCGCGAGCAGTACTTC. Its protein product is CASSPGQGIREQYF.